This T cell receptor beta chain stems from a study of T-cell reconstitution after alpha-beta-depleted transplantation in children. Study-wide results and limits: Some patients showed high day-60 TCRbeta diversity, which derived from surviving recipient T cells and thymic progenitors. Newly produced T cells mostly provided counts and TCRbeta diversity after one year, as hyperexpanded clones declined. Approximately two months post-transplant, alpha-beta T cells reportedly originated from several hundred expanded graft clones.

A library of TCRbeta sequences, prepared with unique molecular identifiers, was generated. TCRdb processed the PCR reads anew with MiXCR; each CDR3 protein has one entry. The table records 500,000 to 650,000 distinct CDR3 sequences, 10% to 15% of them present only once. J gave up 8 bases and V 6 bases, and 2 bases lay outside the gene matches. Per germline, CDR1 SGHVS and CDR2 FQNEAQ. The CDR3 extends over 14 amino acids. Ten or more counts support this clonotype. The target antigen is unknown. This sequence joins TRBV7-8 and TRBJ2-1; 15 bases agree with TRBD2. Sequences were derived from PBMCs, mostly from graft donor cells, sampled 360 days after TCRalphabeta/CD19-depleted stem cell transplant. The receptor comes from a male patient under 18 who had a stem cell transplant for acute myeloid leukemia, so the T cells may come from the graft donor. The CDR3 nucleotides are TGTGCCAGCAGGGGGACTAGCGGGAGGTATGAGCAGTTCTTC. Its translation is CASRGTSGRYEQFF. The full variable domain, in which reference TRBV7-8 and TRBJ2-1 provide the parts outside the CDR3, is GAGVSQSPRYKVAKRGQDVALRCDPISGHVSLFWYQQALGQGPEFLTYFQNEAQLDKSGLPSDRFFAERPEGSVSTLKIQRTQQEDSAVYLCASRGTSGRYEQFFGPGTRLTVL.